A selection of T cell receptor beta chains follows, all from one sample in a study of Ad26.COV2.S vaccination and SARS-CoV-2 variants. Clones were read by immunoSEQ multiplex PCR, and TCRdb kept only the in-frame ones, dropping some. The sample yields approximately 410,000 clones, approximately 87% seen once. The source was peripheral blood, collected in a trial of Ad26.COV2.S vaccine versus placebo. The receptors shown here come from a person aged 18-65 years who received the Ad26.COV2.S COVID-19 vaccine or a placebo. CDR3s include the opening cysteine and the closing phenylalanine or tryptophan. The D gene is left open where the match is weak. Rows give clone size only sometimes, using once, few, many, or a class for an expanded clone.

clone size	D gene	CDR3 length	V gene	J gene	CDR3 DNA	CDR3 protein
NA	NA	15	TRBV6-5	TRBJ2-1	TGTGCCAGCAGTTACTATCAGGGTGAATACAATGAGCAGTTCTTC	CASSYYQGEYNEQFF
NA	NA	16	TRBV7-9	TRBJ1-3	TGTGCCAGCAGCGATCGGGACAACTCCTCTGGAAACACCATATATTTT	CASSDRDNSSGNTIYF
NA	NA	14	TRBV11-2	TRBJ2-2	TGTGCCAGCAGCCTCGGACAGCACACCGGGGAGCTGTTTTTT	CASSLGQHTGELFF
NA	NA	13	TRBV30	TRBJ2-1	TGTGCCTGGACCAAAGGGGACTTTTCTGAGCAGTTCTTC	CAWTKGDFSEQFF
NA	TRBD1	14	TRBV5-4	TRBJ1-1	TGTGCCAGCAGCCTCAGAGGGGGCAGCACTGAAGCTTTCTTT	CASSLRGGSTEAFF
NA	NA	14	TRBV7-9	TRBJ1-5	TGTGCCAGCACCGGAACAGGGAGCAATCAGCCCCAGCATTTT	CASTGTGSNQPQHF
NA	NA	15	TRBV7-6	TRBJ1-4	TGTGCCAGCAGCTTAGCAGGGGCAGCTAATGAAAAACTGTTTTTT	CASSLAGAANEKLFF
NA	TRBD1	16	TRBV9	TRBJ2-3	TGTGCCAGCAGCGTAGGGGACAGGGGGCGGTATGATACGCAGTATTTT	CASSVGDRGRYDTQYF
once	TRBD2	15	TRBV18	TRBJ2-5	TGTGCCAGCTCACCGTTATCTGCGGGGGGCGAGACCCAGTACTTC	CASSPLSAGGETQYF
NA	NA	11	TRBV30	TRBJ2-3	TGTGCCTGGAGACTAGTTGATACGCAGTATTTT	CAWRLVDTQYF
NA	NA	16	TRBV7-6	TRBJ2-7	TGTGCCAGCAGCTTAGATGGACGTTTGCTTTCCTACGAGCAGTACTTC	CASSLDGRLLSYEQYF
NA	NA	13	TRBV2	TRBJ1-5	TGTGCCAGCAGTGAGGAGGCCGATCAGCCCCAGCATTTT	CASSEEADQPQHF
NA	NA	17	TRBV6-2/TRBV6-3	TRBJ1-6	TGTGCCAGCAGTCCGATGGGGGCGATCTCCTATAATTCACCCCTCCACTTT	CASSPMGAISYNSPLHF
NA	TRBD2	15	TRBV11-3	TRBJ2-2	TGTGCCAGCAGCAGGACTAGCGGTAACACCGGGGAGCTGTTTTTT	CASSRTSGNTGELFF